These 20 T cell receptor beta chains were all obtained from the same sample, sequenced in a study of T cells in Graves' hyperthyroidism and ophthalmopathy. Regions amplified from RNA transcripts were the TCR beta CDR3 regions. With the HTBI primer set, the TCR CDR3 went through a first round of RT-PCR. TCRdb reprocessed the multiplex PCR reads via MiXCR and lists one record per CDR3 protein. Among approximately 870,000 distinct CDR3 sequences, 38% were seen once, and the ten largest hold more than 7%. Sequenced input: blood. These receptors came from a man in his late teens or twenties with Graves' hyperthyroidism.

The rearrangement uses TRBV7-6 and TRBJ2-7; 10 nucleotides match TRBD1. The V and J ends lost 5 bases and 7 bases, in that order; junction bases with no gene match: 8. CDR1 is SGHVS, CDR2 FNYEAQ, per germline. This CDR3 is built from 14 residues. Here the CDR3 reads CASSIGQGGGEQYF. As DNA, the CDR3 is TGTGCCAGCAGCATTGGACAGGGGGGAGGAGAGCAGTACTTC.

The V call is TRBV9, the J call TRBJ2-2; TRBD2 might be the D (5 bases). Germline V gives CDR1 SGDLS, CDR2 YYNGEE. V was clipped by 5 bases and J by 0 bases, with 11 bases between them. The CDR3 extends over 15 amino acids. CDR3 residues: CASSRGWANTGELFF. CDR3 DNA sequence: TGTGCCAGCAGTAGAGGGTGGGCGAACACCGGGGAGCTGTTTTTT.

This clonotype was detected many times. The V and J genes are TRBV7-9 and TRBJ2-5, with 7 positions matching TRBD1. The CDR3 runs 14 residues. Per germline, CDR1 SEHNR and CDR2 FQNEAQ (reference sequence). V shed 3 bases and J 5 bases; nucleotides not matched to a gene: 6. Here the CDR3 DNA reads TGTGCCAGCAGCTTCGGACAGGAGGACGAGACCCAGTACTTC. This translates into CASSFGQEDETQYF.

A word on this clonotype: A junction end diverges from the germline sequence, so it may reflect a read error. This rearrangement joins TRBV7-9 to TRBJ1-3, with TRBD1 matching 10 bases. This CDR3 has 16 residues. Per germline, CDR1 SEHNR and CDR2 FQNEAQ (reference sequence). The CDR3 spells CASSQDGTGDGNTIYF. The CDR3 region has the DNA TGCGCCAGCAGCCAAGATGGGACAGGGGACGGAAACACCATATATTTT.

This sequence joins TRBV6-6 and TRBJ2-7; the match to TRBD1 covers 10 bases. V was pared by 3 bases and J by 2 bases, with 10 bases of the junction left unmatched. CDR1 MNHNY and CDR2 SVGAGI come from the germline V gene (reference sequence). The CDR3 consists of 17 residues. In DNA form, the CDR3 reads TGTGCCAGCAGTTATACGTCCGGGACAGGGGATCCCTACGAGCAGTACTTC. It translates to CASSYTSGTGDPYEQYF.

This chain joins TRBV9 and TRBJ1-1; tentative D call: TRBD1 (5 bases). V lost 2 bases and J lost 0, with 11 bases in between. CDR3 length equals 15 residues. Germline V gene data show CDR1 as SGDLS and CDR2 as YYNGEE. The CDR3 is CASSVGAHMNTEAFF. CDR3 nucleotide sequence: TGTGCCAGCAGCGTTGGGGCCCACATGAACACTGAAGCTTTCTTT. The entire variable domain, with the rest obtained from reference TRBV9 and TRBJ1-1, is as follows: DSGVTQTPKHLITATGQRVTLRCSPRSGDLSVYWYQQSLDQGLQFLIQYYNGEERAKGNILERFSAQQFPDLHSELNLSSLELGDSALYFCASSVGAHMNTEAFFGQGTRLTVV.

This clonotype was seen repeatedly, ten times or more. The chain employs TRBV12-3 or TRBV12-4 and TRBJ1-1, with D uncertain. Deletions cut 6 bases from V and 4 bases from J, with 15 bases between. The CDR3 consists of 14 residues. For the CDR3, the DNA is TGTGCCAGCAGCTCCGGCCTGATAGGCACTGAAGCTTTCTTT. This encodes CASSSGLIGTEAFF.

Turning to this clonotype: One end of the junction varies from germline; a read error may be responsible. The chain has TRBV4-3 and TRBJ1-3; D is perhaps TRBD1 (5 bases). The germline CDR1 and CDR2 sequences are LGHNA and YSLEER. The length of the CDR3 is 15 residues. The CDR3 reads CASSQDDPGGSTIYF. CDR3 nucleotide sequence: TGCGCCAGCAGCCAAGACGACCCTGGGGGAAGCACCATATATTTT.

The chain employs TRBV4-1 and TRBJ1-1; possible D gene TRBD1, 5 bases. Germline V gene data show CDR1 as MGHRA and CDR2 as YSYEKL. Trimming took off 1 base at V and 3 bases at J, with 12 bases between the two ends. CDR3 size: 15 residues. The DNA of the CDR3 is TGCGCCAGCAGCCAAGGGCAGGGAGCGGACACTGAAGCTTTCTTT. It translates to CASSQGQGADTEAFF.

V usage is TRBV10-2 and J usage is TRBJ1-5, with D unclear. Germline V gene sequence: CDR1 WSHSY, CDR2 SAAADI. This CDR3 comprises 18 residues. The CDR3 nucleotides are TGCGCGGGGTATCCCATGGGCGGGGAGCTGTTTAGCAATCAGCCCCAGCATTTT. This codes for CAGYPMGGELFSNQPQHF.

J is TRBJ1-2 and V is TRBV7-9; D is unresolved. The germline V gene has CDR1 SEHNR and CDR2 FQNEAQ (reference sequence). V was cut by 8 bases and J by 7 bases, with 20 bases left in between. The CDR3 is 14 residues long. The CDR3 sequence: CASVGRALNRGYTF. CDR3 nucleotide sequence: TGTGCCAGCGTTGGTCGCGCTCTGAATCGTGGCTACACCTTC.

About this clonotype: It differs at one base from a far larger clone, so likely a read error. The chain recombines TRBV7-3 with TRBJ2-7; no clear D. Germline CDR1 reads SGHTA; CDR2 reads FQGTGA. The CDR3 has 13 residues. CDR3: CASSLDGSCEQYF. The CDR3 DNA is TGTGCCAGCAGCTTGGACGGGTCCTGCGAGCAGTACTTC.

V is TRBV29-1 and J is TRBJ2-1; D unresolved. Germline V gene lookup returns CDR1 SQVTM and CDR2 ANQGSEA. The CDR3 sequence is 11 residues long. Trimming cost V 4 bases and J 5 bases, with 6 bases left between them. The CDR3 spells CSVVMDNEQFF. CDR3 coding DNA: TGCAGCGTTGTAATGGACAATGAGCAGTTCTTC.

The chain has TRBV25-1 and TRBJ2-3, with TRBD1 as a possible D gene (5 bases). V was trimmed by 0 bases and J by 3 bases, leaving 13 bases between them. The CDR3 covers 16 residues. Looked up from germline, CDR1 is MGHDK and CDR2 is SYGVNS. CDR3 sequence (DNA): TGTGCCAGCAGTGAATATAGGGGCCCGCCGACAGATACGCAGTATTTT. Translating it yields CASSEYRGPPTDTQYF.

This clonotype was counted at least ten times. This sequence joins TRBV19 and TRBJ1-2; perhaps TRBD1 as D (6 bases). Trimming took 4 bases from V and 0 from J, leaving 15 bases between them. Germline V gene lookup returns CDR1 LNHDA and CDR2 SQIVND (reference sequence). The CDR3 runs to 16 residues. This chain's CDR3 is CASSKSRQATNYGYTF. The CDR3, as DNA: TGTGCCAGTAGTAAGTCCCGACAGGCTACTAACTATGGCTACACCTTC.

In its sample, this clonotype was seen many times. The gene calls are TRBV7-3 and TRBJ1-6; 7 nucleotides match TRBD1. Losses at the gene ends were 0 bases for V and 8 bases for J; bases not matched to a gene: 4. Germline values: CDR1 SGHTA, CDR2 FQGTGA. The CDR3 contains 15 residues. CDR3 nucleotides: TGTGCCAGCAGCTTAACCGGACAGGATTATTCACCCCTCCACTTT. This codes for CASSLTGQDYSPLHF.

This clonotype was observed a few times. The CDR3 is CASTWTVNYGYTF. The CDR3 coding sequence is TGTGCCAGCACCTGGACCGTGAACTATGGCTACACCTTC. The chain couples TRBV6-5 to TRBJ1-2, with D unclear. CDR3 length equals 13 residues. Trimming shortened V by 7 bases and J by 2 bases, and 11 bases separated the two germline ends. Germline V gives CDR1 MNHEY, CDR2 SVGAGI.

This chain joins TRBV5-1 and TRBJ2-5; 10 nucleotides agree with TRBD2. The V and J ends lost 7 bases and 5 bases, in that order; junction bases with no gene match: 5. Germline V lookup: CDR1 SGHRS, CDR2 YFSETQ. This CDR3 contains 13 residues. This chain's CDR3 is CASPSGGRETQYF. The CDR3 DNA sequence: TGCGCCAGCCCTAGCGGGGGACGGGAGACCCAGTACTTC. Full variable domain (remainder filled in from reference TRBV5-1 and TRBJ2-5): KAGVTQTPRYLIKTRGQQVTLSCSPISGHRSVSWYQQTPGQGLQFLFEYFSETQRNKGNFPGRFSGRQFSNSRSEMNVSTLELGDSALYLCASPSGGRETQYFGPGTRLLVL.

Here the CDR3 DNA reads TGTGCCAGCAGCCCATGGGCTAGCGGGAGGGGGAGCTCCTACGAGCAGTACTTC. Translated: CASSPWASGRGSSYEQYF. This sequence joins TRBV7-2 and TRBJ2-7; 12 bases line up with TRBD2. V dropped 5 bases and J dropped 0; count of bases not matched to a gene: 11. Germline loops: CDR1 SGHTA, CDR2 FQGNSA. This CDR3 is built from 18 residues. Combining the CDR3 with reference TRBV7-2 and TRBJ2-7 gives the whole variable domain GAGVSQSPSNKVTEKGKDVELRCDPISGHTALYWYRQSLGQGLEFLIYFQGNSAPDKSGLPSDRFSAERTGGSVSTLTIQRTQQEDSAVYLCASSPWASGRGSSYEQYFGPGTRLTVT.

The chain employs TRBV20-1 and TRBJ1-6; 8 bases line up with TRBD1. The length of the CDR3 is 18 residues. Germline values: CDR1 DFQATT, CDR2 SNEGSKA (reference sequence). Losses at the gene ends were 6 bases for V and 7 bases for J; bases not matched to a gene: 20. CDR3 in DNA: TGCAGTGCCCCCCCAGGGACAGGAACCGCTCAGCTAAATTCACCCCTCCACTTT. This translates into CSAPPGTGTAQLNSPLHF.